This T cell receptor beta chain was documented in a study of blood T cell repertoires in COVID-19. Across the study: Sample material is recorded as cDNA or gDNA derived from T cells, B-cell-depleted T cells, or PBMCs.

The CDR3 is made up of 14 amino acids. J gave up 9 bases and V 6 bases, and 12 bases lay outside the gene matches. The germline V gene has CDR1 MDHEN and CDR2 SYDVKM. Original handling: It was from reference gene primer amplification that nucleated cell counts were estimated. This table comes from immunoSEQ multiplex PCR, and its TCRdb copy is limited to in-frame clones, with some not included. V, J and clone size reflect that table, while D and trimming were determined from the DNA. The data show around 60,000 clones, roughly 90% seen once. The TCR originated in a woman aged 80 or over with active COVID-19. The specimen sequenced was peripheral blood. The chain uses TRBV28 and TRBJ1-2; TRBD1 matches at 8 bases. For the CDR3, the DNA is TGTGCCAGCAGCCCTCCCCGGGACAGGTTGAGCTACACCTTC. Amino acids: CASSPPRDRLSYTF.